The T cell receptor beta chain described here comes from a study of immune heterogeneity within non-small cell lung tumors. Study-level background: There were several squamous cell carcinomas, roughly 10 non-squamous carcinomas and 1 tumor not otherwise specified.

For the TCR beta CDR3, multiplex PCR with 32 V and 13 J primers performed the amplification. Via MiXCR, TCRdb re-called the multiplex PCR reads, giving one row per CDR3 protein. The sample holds more than 10,000 distinct CDR3 sequences, 22% seen once. For each sample, template was around 0.55 ug of bulk tumor genomic DNA. Multiple widely separated biopsies were taken from each primary tumor at surgery. The patients were newly diagnosed with non-small cell lung cancer, had not been treated, and had curative surgery. This receptor was taken from a man aged 60-69 years with non-small cell lung cancer. The sample taken for sequencing was lung tumor tissue.

The CDR3, as DNA: TGTGCCAGCAGCACAGGGTCAGATACGCAGTATTTT. Translating it yields CASSTGSDTQYF. The rearrangement uses TRBV7-3 and TRBJ2-3; perhaps TRBD1 as D (6 bases). CDR3 length: 12 residues. V was trimmed by 5 bases and J by 4 bases, leaving 7 bases between them. Germline loops: CDR1 SGHTA, CDR2 FQGTGA.